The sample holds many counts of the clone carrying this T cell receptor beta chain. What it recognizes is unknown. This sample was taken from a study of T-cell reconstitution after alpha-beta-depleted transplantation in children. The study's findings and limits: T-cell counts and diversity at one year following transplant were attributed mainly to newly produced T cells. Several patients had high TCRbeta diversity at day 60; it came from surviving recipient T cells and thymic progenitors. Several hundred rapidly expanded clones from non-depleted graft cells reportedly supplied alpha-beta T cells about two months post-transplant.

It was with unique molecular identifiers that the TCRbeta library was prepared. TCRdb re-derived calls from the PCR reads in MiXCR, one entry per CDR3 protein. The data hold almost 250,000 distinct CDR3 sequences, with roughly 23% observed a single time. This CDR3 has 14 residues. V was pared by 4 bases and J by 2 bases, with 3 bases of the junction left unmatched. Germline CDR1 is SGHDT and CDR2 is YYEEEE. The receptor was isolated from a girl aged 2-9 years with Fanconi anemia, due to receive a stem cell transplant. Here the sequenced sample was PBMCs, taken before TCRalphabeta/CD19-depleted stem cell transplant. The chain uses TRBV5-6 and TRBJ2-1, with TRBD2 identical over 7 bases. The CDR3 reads CASSGTTTYNEQFF. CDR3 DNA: TGTGCCAGCAGCGGGACTACCACCTACAATGAGCAGTTCTTC.